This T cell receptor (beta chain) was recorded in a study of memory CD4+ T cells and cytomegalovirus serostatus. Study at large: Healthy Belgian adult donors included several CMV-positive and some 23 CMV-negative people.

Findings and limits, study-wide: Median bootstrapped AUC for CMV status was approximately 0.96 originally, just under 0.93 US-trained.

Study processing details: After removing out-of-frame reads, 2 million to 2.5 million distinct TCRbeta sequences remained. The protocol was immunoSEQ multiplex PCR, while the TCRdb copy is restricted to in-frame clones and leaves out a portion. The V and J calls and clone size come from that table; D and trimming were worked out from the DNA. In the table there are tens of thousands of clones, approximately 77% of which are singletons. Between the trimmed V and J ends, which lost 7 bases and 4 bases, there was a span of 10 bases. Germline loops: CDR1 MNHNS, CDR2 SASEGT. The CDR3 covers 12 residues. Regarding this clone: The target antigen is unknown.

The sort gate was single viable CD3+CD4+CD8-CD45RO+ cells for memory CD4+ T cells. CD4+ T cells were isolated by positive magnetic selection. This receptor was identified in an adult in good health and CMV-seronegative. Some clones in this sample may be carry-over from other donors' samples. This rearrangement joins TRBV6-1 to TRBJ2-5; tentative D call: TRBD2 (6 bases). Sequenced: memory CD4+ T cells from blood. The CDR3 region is CASNWRGETQYF. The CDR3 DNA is TGTGCCAGCAACTGGAGGGGAGAGACCCAGTACTTC.